A single sample gave rise to the 26 T cell receptor beta chains below, sequenced in a study of OX40 agonist ivuxolimab in advanced cancers. Measured with immunoSEQ multiplex PCR; TCRdb has only the in-frame clones, and not every one. The repertoire has under 80,000 clones, 80% to 95% of them found once; the top ten carry 8.5% to 10%. The specimen was CD4+ or CD8+ T cells sorted from blood, collected in a trial of the OX40 agonist ivuxolimab. The receptors shown here come from an adult with an advanced solid tumor such as melanoma, head and neck, liver or kidney cancer.

This sequence joins TRBV6-1 and TRBJ1-3, with D uncertain. In germline, CDR1 is MNHNS, CDR2 SASEGT. The CDR3 length is 14 residues. V was shortened by 1 base and J by 0 bases, with 4 bases between the two germline ends. Here the CDR3 DNA reads TGTGCCAGCAGTGAAGTATACTCTGGAAACACCATATATTTT. Translating gives CASSEVYSGNTIYF.

This clone has more than one count but fewer than ten. V and J are TRBV4-3 and TRBJ2-7; no clear D. The ends were cut back, 0 bases at V and 2 bases at J, with 8 bases in the middle. The CDR3 contains 14 residues. CDR1 LGHNA and CDR2 YSLEER come from the germline V gene. The CDR3 nucleotides read TGCGCCAGCAGCCAAGATCAGTTCGCCTACGAGCAGTACTTC. Encoded protein: CASSQDQFAYEQYF.

This clone has only one observation. The sample holds other DNA sequences that translate to the same CDR3. The genes are TRBV27 and TRBJ1-6, with a weak D call TRBD1 (6 bases). In germline, CDR1 is MNHEY, CDR2 SMNVEV (reference sequence). The CDR3 is 15 amino acids. The V and J ends lost 2 bases and 5 bases respectively, with 10 bases between them. The CDR3 protein is CASSLGGRNNSPLHF. The CDR3 region has the DNA TGTGCCAGCAGTTTAGGGGGGCGGAATAATTCACCCCTCCACTTT.

The chain couples TRBV7-3 to TRBJ1-2; 8 bases match TRBD1. Germline CDR1 and CDR2: SGHTA and FQGTGA. The CDR3 extends over 15 amino acids. V gave up 4 bases and J gave up 0 bases; unmatched junction bases: 4. As DNA, the CDR3 is TGTGCCAGCAGCTCTACAGGGGGTTCTAACTATGGCTACACCTTC. It yields the protein CASSSTGGSNYGYTF. The whole variable domain, filled in from reference TRBV7-3 and TRBJ1-2, reads GAGVSQTPSNKVTEKGKYVELRCDPISGHTALYWYRQSLGQGPEFLIYFQGTGAADDSGLPNDRFFAVRPEGSVSTLKIQRTERGDSAVYLCASSSTGGSNYGYTFGSGTRLTVV.

V and J are TRBV10-3 and TRBJ1-5; D is undetermined. Trimming removed 0 bases at V and 3 bases at J, with 6 bases between. Germline CDR1 ENHRY, CDR2 SYGVKD. The CDR3 runs to 14 residues. CDR3 DNA: TGTGCCATCAGTGAGTCCTCACTCAATCAGCCCCAGCATTTT. Translation gives CAISESSLNQPQHF.

The chain carries TRBV4-1 and TRBJ1-5, with D perhaps matching TRBD1 (6 bases). This CDR3 has 14 residues. Germline CDR1 is MGHRA and CDR2 is YSYEKL. Trimming took 1 base from V and 6 from J, leaving 10 bases between them. The CDR3 bases are TGCGCCAGCAGCCAAGCGGACAGTCTTCAGCCCCAGCATTTT. Translation: CASSQADSLQPQHF.

This chain joins TRBV7-9 and TRBJ2-7; perhaps D is TRBD1 or TRBD2 (7 bases each). The CDR3 consists of 16 residues. Germline V lookup: CDR1 SEHNR, CDR2 FQNEAQ (reference sequence). Trimming left V 4 bases short and J 3 bases short, with 19 bases between. CDR3 sequence reads: CASSSIGSGGVYEQYF. The CDR3 coding sequence is TGTGCCAGCAGCTCAATCGGTTCAGGGGGGGTCTACGAGCAGTACTTC.

This chain connects TRBV10-3 to TRBJ1-2; D not resolved. V was trimmed by 4 bases and J by 8 bases, leaving 11 bases between them. In germline, CDR1 is ENHRY, CDR2 SYGVKD. This CDR3 contains 12 residues. The CDR3 is CAISVLEGGYTF. The CDR3 nucleotides read TGTGCCATCAGTGTGTTGGAAGGCGGCTACACCTTC.

The chain carries TRBV6-1 and TRBJ2-7, with D perhaps given as TRBD1 or TRBD2 (6 bases each). Trimming took 6 bases from V and 5 from J, leaving 14 bases between them. The V gene's germline CDR1 is MNHNS and CDR2 SASEGT. The CDR3 totals 13 residues. The CDR3 DNA reads TGTGCCAGCAGAGAACCCGGGGGCGACGAGCAGTACTTC. The encoded protein is CASREPGGDEQYF.

The chain uses TRBV27 and TRBJ2-1; 13 nucleotides match TRBD2. J gave up 7 bases and V 5 bases, and 11 bases lay outside the gene matches. Germline V gene data show CDR1 as MNHEY and CDR2 as SMNVEV (reference sequence). The CDR3 has 17 amino acids. The CDR3 coding sequence is TGTGCCAGCAGTCTACAAACTAGCGGGGGGGCGGATAATGAGCAGTTCTTC. Its protein product is CASSLQTSGGADNEQFF.

V and J are TRBV27 and TRBJ2-3; D not certain. The CDR3 loop spans 12 amino acids. The germline V gene encodes CDR1 MNHEY and CDR2 SMNVEV (reference sequence). Between the trimmed V and J ends, which lost 4 bases and 8 bases, there was a span of 10 bases. This CDR3 reads CASSWLEGTQYF. Here the CDR3 DNA reads TGTGCCAGCAGTTGGCTGGAAGGTACGCAGTATTTT.

This rearrangement joins TRBV19 to TRBJ2-1; D might be TRBD1 or TRBD2, each matching 6 bases. The CDR3 is made up of 16 amino acids. CDR1 is LNHDA and CDR2 is SQIVND in the germline V gene (reference sequence). Trimming took 0 bases from V and 3 from J, leaving 12 bases between them. The CDR3 is CASSIDLGGDYNEQFF. The CDR3 DNA is TGTGCCAGTAGTATAGATTTGGGGGGCGACTACAATGAGCAGTTCTTC.

J is TRBJ2-7 and V is TRBV9; 7 bases match TRBD1. Trimming removed 2 bases from V and 6 bases from J; junction bases left unmatched: 14. The germline gives CDR1 SGDLS, CDR2 YYNGEE. The CDR3 loop spans 16 amino acids. CDR3 loop: CASSVDPSRGMVEQYF. The CDR3 DNA follows: TGTGCCAGCAGCGTTGACCCTAGCAGGGGGATGGTCGAGCAGTACTTC.

This chain joins TRBV11-2 and TRBJ1-2; no firm D call. From germline, CDR1 is SGHAT and CDR2 FQNNGV. V shed 1 base and J shed 0 bases, with 9 bases lying between them. CDR3 length: 15 amino acids. DNA of the CDR3: TGTGCCAGCAGCTTAGTGGCAGGTTCTAACTATGGCTACACCTTC. It codes for CASSLVAGSNYGYTF.

V is TRBV27 and J is TRBJ1-2, with a weak D call TRBD1 (5 bases). Germline V lookup: CDR1 MNHEY, CDR2 SMNVEV (reference sequence). This CDR3 contains 14 residues. V gave up 4 bases and J gave up 5 bases, with 14 bases separating them. CDR3 residues: CASSSGTGGYGYTF. Here the CDR3 DNA reads TGTGCCAGCAGTTCCGGTACAGGAGGATATGGCTACACCTTC.

The chain recombines TRBV7-9 with TRBJ2-3; 8 nucleotides match TRBD1. CDR3 size: 17 residues. CDR1 is SEHNR and CDR2 is FQNEAQ in the germline V gene (reference sequence). The junction had 7 bases not matched to a gene; V was cut back by 0 bases and J by 2 bases. CDR3 sequence reads: CASSLALETGATDTQYF. CDR3 nucleotides: TGTGCCAGCAGCTTAGCGCTCGAGACAGGGGCCACAGATACGCAGTATTTT.

This clone was picked up one time. This chain connects TRBV6-1 to TRBJ2-7, with 8 nucleotides matching TRBD1. The CDR3 spans 15 residues. J was trimmed by 4 bases and V by 1 base; bases with no gene match: 6. The germline gives CDR1 MNHNS, CDR2 SASEGT. CDR3 residues: CASSEGTGPSYEQYF. The CDR3, as DNA: TGTGCCAGCAGTGAAGGGACAGGGCCCTCTTACGAGCAGTACTTC.

The rearrangement uses TRBV5-1 and TRBJ1-6; possible D gene TRBD1, 6 bases. This CDR3 comprises 22 residues. Looked up from germline, CDR1 is SGHRS and CDR2 is YFSETQ. V was pared by 4 bases and J by 0 bases, with 29 bases between. The CDR3 protein is CASSPKTGGGERGASYNSPLHF. The CDR3 nucleotides read TGCGCCAGCAGCCCAAAGACCGGGGGGGGCGAGAGGGGCGCCTCCTATAATTCACCCCTCCACTTT.

The V call is TRBV5-1, the J call TRBJ2-7, with D perhaps TRBD2 (5 bases). Germline CDR1 reads SGHRS; CDR2 reads YFSETQ. This CDR3 spans 15 amino acids. The germline V and J ends were trimmed by 2 bases and 2 bases, with 14 bases remaining between them. The CDR3, as DNA: TGCGCCAGCAGCTTAGAAACCGGGATTCCCTACGAGCAGTACTTC. This sequence encodes CASSLETGIPYEQYF.

V usage is TRBV6-5 and J usage is TRBJ1-2; a possible D gene is TRBD1 (6 bases). This CDR3 region has 16 residues. V lost 2 bases, J lost 4 bases, and 17 bases lay in between. Germline V gives CDR1 MNHEY, CDR2 SVGAGI. CDR3 protein: CASSYAGEGEGYGYTF. The CDR3, as DNA: TGTGCCAGCAGTTACGCCGGGGAGGGGGAAGGCTATGGCTACACCTTC.

This clone was detected once. CDR3 sequence: CAWSGEESSYEQYF. CDR3 DNA: TGTGCCTGGAGTGGGGAGGAAAGCTCCTACGAGCAGTACTTC. The chain uses TRBV30 and TRBJ2-7, with D perhaps matching TRBD2 (6 bases). Germline CDR1 and CDR2: GTSNPN and SVGIG (reference sequence). Trimming took 1 base from V and 0 from J, leaving 10 bases between them. There are 14 residues in the CDR3.

This clone was picked up a small number of times. The chain uses TRBV6-6 and TRBJ1-2; D possibly corresponds to TRBD1 (6 bases). The CDR3 runs 16 residues. Between the trimmed V and J ends, which lost 10 bases and 0 bases, there was a span of 21 bases. Germline CDR1 and CDR2: MNHNY and SVGAGI (reference sequence). Written as DNA, the CDR3 is TGTGCCACAGGGGAGACAGGCGACCAAACTAACTATGGCTACACCTTC. Translation gives CATGETGDQTNYGYTF.

This rearrangement joins TRBV30 to TRBJ1-5; no clear D. Germline V gives CDR1 GTSNPN, CDR2 SVGIG (reference sequence). The V gene lost 0 bases and the J gene lost 5 bases, with 11 bases spanning the gap. The CDR3 extends over 14 amino acids. The CDR3 reads CAWSVSRGYQPQHF. DNA of the CDR3: TGTGCCTGGAGTGTAAGTCGAGGGTATCAGCCCCAGCATTTT.

CDR3 protein: CASSLLDSPDTQYF. The CDR3 DNA sequence: TGTGCCAGCAGTTTATTGGACAGCCCAGATACGCAGTATTTT. The chain is built from TRBV27 and TRBJ2-3; D may be TRBD1 (6 bases). The germline CDR1 and CDR2 sequences are MNHEY and SMNVEV (reference sequence). Between the trimmed V and J ends, which lost 1 base and 4 bases, there was a span of 9 bases. The length of the CDR3 is 14 residues.

This clone is a singleton in its sample. The chain links TRBV5-1 to TRBJ1-5; TRBD1 might be the D (5 bases). This CDR3 has 16 amino acids. Trimming took off 4 bases at V and 4 bases at J, with 18 bases between the two ends. Germline V gives CDR1 SGHRS, CDR2 YFSETQ. The CDR3 nucleotides are TGCGCCAGCAGCCTACTCCCTGCAGGGAATAATCAGCCCCAGCATTTT. Residues: CASSLLPAGNNQPQHF.

The rearrangement joins TRBV19 to TRBJ1-5; D might be TRBD1 (6 bases). Trimming stripped 2 bases from V and 0 bases from J, with 14 bases between. The CDR3 has 17 residues. Germline V gives CDR1 LNHDA, CDR2 SQIVND (reference sequence). CDR3 sequence: CASSIKFTGNSNQPQHF. The CDR3 DNA is TGTGCCAGTAGTATAAAGTTCACAGGGAATAGCAATCAGCCCCAGCATTTT.